This passage covers 10 T cell receptor beta chains from one sample sequenced in a study of cytomegalovirus exposure and HLA in healthy donors. With 60 Vbeta and 13 Jbeta primers, the PCR was carried out. Data came from immunoSEQ multiplex PCR; TCRdb stores just in-frame clones and leaves some out. This table has approximately 87,000 clones, around 86% appearing once. The sequencing input was PBMCs. The receptors derive from a woman in her 70s in good health and CMV-seropositive.

This clone was recorded only once. The chain is built from TRBV28 and TRBJ1-1; 7 positions match TRBD1. V lost 5 bases, J lost 0 bases, and 6 bases stayed unmatched. The germline gives CDR1 MDHEN, CDR2 SYDVKM. CDR3 length equals 15 residues. This chain's CDR3 is CASSPTQGLNTEAFF. Written as DNA, the CDR3 is TGTGCCAGCAGTCCCACACAGGGGCTGAACACTGAAGCTTTCTTT.

The J gene is TRBJ2-5, the V gene TRBV23-1; 8 nucleotides agree with TRBD1. TRBV23-1 is an open reading frame, and its role is uncertain. After removal of 8 bases from V and 5 bases from J, the junction contained 13 bases not matched to a gene. The CDR3 has 15 residues. CDR3 bases: TGCGCCAGCTCCCAGGACAGGGAGGTTAGGGAGACCCAGTACTTC. This codes for CASSQDREVRETQYF.

The V call is TRBV7-3, the J call TRBJ2-1, with D possibly TRBD2 on 7 matching bases. The germline gives CDR1 SGHTA, CDR2 FQGTGA. The CDR3 totals 15 residues. V lost 1 base and J 9 bases, leaving 16 bases between the germline ends. Here the CDR3 DNA reads TGTGCCAGCAGCTTAAGTTCTTCAGGGGAGGGTGAGCAGTTCTTC. Protein product: CASSLSSSGEGEQFF.

In the case of this clone: One end of the junction varies from germline; a read error may be responsible. This chain joins TRBV7-7 and TRBJ2-1; 10 positions match TRBD1. Germline assignment: CDR1 SSHAT and CDR2 FNYEAQ (reference sequence). This CDR3 is built from 14 residues. The CDR3 here is CASSLGQGGNEQFF. CDR3 nucleotide sequence: TGTGCTAGCAGCTTAGGACAGGGGGGCAATGAGCAGTTCTTC.

V gene TRBV28 combines with J gene TRBJ2-5, with a possible D match to TRBD2 (5 bases). The last part of the DNA fits TRBJ2-7 better; the J call may be wrong. The CDR3 spans 15 residues. Germline loops: CDR1 MDHEN, CDR2 SYDVKM. The CDR3 DNA reads TGTGCCAGCAGTTTGGAGGTGAATCCCTCCTACGAGCAGTACTTC. Translated: CASSLEVNPSYEQYF.

The chain is built from TRBV29-1 and TRBJ2-1, with 9 bases that match TRBD2. Germline assignment: CDR1 SQVTM and CDR2 ANQGSEA. V was clipped by 8 bases and J by 8 bases; unmatched bases: 16. This CDR3 region has 15 residues. In DNA form, the CDR3 reads TGCAGCACCTCCCCCCCGAGCGGGGGGATAGATGAGCAGTTCTTC. This encodes CSTSPPSGGIDEQFF.

The gene calls are TRBV4-2 and TRBJ2-6, with 12 bases matching TRBD2. Germline values: CDR1 LGHNA, CDR2 YNFKEQ. Trimming cost V 2 bases and J 0 bases; bases outside gene matches: 11. CDR3 length: 21 residues. CDR3 nucleotide sequence: TGTGCCAGCAGCCAATATCTAGCGGGAGGGACTACCTACTCTGGGGCCAACGTCCTGACTTTC. Its protein product is CASSQYLAGGTTYSGANVLTF.

The chain has TRBV30 and TRBJ2-5, with TRBD2 matching over 13 bases. The germline V gene encodes CDR1 GTSNPN and CDR2 SVGIG (reference sequence). CDR3 length: 16 residues. V shed 3 bases and J 5 bases; nucleotides not matched to a gene: 9. CDR3 in amino acids: CAWRITGTSGIETQYF. In DNA form, the CDR3 reads TGTGCCTGGAGGATAACCGGGACTAGCGGGATTGAGACCCAGTACTTC.

The CDR3 sequence: CASSTGTGGFDYTF. The CDR3 coding sequence is TGTGCCAGCTCAACCGGGACAGGGGGGTTTGACTACACCTTC. The chain is built from TRBV18 and TRBJ1-2; 11 bases fit TRBD1. The CDR3 sequence is 14 residues long. The trim removed 5 bases at V and 10 bases at J, leaving 9 bases unmatched. The germline CDR1 and CDR2 sequences are KGHSH and LQKENI.

This clone was observed once. The V gene is TRBV4-3, the J gene TRBJ1-1; D not resolved. V was pared by 0 bases and J by 1 base, with 6 bases between. The CDR3 is 14 amino acids. The germline gives CDR1 LGHNA, CDR2 YSLEER. This chain's CDR3 is CASSQDFGNTEAFF. CDR3 DNA: TGCGCCAGCAGCCAAGATTTCGGGAACACTGAAGCTTTCTTT.